Below are 5 T cell receptor beta chains sequenced from a single sample in a study of spatial heterogeneity in lung cancer. TCRdb redid the calling of the 5' RACE reads with MiXCR, one entry per CDR3 protein. The sample includes just over 1,000 distinct CDR3 sequences, approximately 7.5% of them seen just once. The time point is: sample taken at primary tumor resection. Sequenced here: normal lung tissue next to the tumor, sampled at surgery. The receptor set was obtained from a male donor with early-stage non-small cell lung cancer.

This clonotype is large. This chain uses TRBV12-3 or TRBV12-4 with TRBJ2-6, with D hard to call. V was trimmed by 3 bases and J by 0 bases, leaving 6 bases between them. This CDR3 spans 15 amino acids. CDR3 residues: CASSLRSSGANVLTF. Written as DNA, the CDR3 is TGTGCCAGCAGTTTGAGGAGCTCTGGGGCCAACGTCCTGACTTTC.

This clonotype is medium-sized. The chain couples TRBV18 to TRBJ1-2; maybe TRBD1 (5 bases). CDR1 and CDR2 from the germline V gene are KGHSH and LQKENI. The CDR3 loop spans 16 amino acids. Deletions cut 2 bases from V and 6 bases from J, with 19 bases between. CDR3 residues: CASSPYTRNQGHGYTF. The CDR3 DNA is TGTGCCAGCTCACCATACACCCGTAACCAGGGCCATGGCTACACCTTC.

This clonotype is large in the sample. At one of its ends the junction is not consistent with the germline gene, which may arise from a read error. The CDR3 is CASSLAAARSENTIYF. The CDR3 DNA is TGTGCCAGCAGCTTAGCGGCAGCGCGCTCTGAAAACACCATATATTTT. V is TRBV7-2 and J is TRBJ1-3; no clear D. Germline V gives CDR1 SGHTA, CDR2 FQGNSA. The CDR3 runs 16 residues.

This clonotype has a count of ten or more. This chain links TRBV9 with TRBJ2-2; D assignment may be TRBD1 or TRBD2 (6 bases each). With 0 bases removed from V and 3 bases from J, the gap between germline ends came to 12 bases. CDR1 is SGDLS and CDR2 is YYNGEE in the germline V gene. There are 16 residues in the CDR3. In nucleotides, the CDR3 is TGTGCCAGCAGCGTAGTCGGGGGCGCCTACACCGGGGAGCTGTTTTTT. Protein: CASSVVGGAYTGELFF.

This clonotype is labeled as medium-sized (0.01 to 0.1%). The chain recombines TRBV12-5 with TRBJ2-5, with 11 bases that match TRBD1. Germline CDR1 is LGHNT and CDR2 is FRNRAP. The CDR3 consists of 15 residues. V dropped 6 bases and J dropped 5; count of bases not matched to a gene: 8. CDR3: CASGPGQGAWETQYF. CDR3 bases: TGTGCTAGTGGCCCAGGACAGGGGGCTTGGGAGACCCAGTACTTC.